The clone carrying this T cell receptor beta chain was detected ten times or more. Antigen specificity is unknown. The entry originates in a study of T cells after yellow fever vaccination. Study-level points and caveats: Researchers report a weaker secondary response that nonetheless peaked faster, day 5 versus 15. A small share of clonotypes appeared in both CD4 and CD8 compartments. Detected again after the booster were most primary-vaccination clones, at about 96% CD4 and nearly 90% CD8.

TCR cDNA, made by 5'RACE template switching, carried an added universal primer site and UMIs. MiXCR, applied by TCRdb to the 5' RACE reads, yields one record per CDR3 protein. The table has about 150,000 distinct CDR3 sequences, 6.6% seen once. V lost 2 bases to trimming and J lost 6 bases, with 21 bases between them. There are 16 residues in the CDR3. Germline V gene data show CDR1 as DFQATT and CDR2 as SNEGSKA (reference sequence). Material: CD4+ T cells sorted from PBMCs, obtained 10 days after the yellow fever booster vaccination. This chain uses TRBV20-1 with TRBJ2-3, with a possible D match to TRBD1 (7 bases). The receptor was isolated from a young man who received the YFV17D yellow fever vaccine. In DNA form, the CDR3 reads TGCAGTGCTAGACCTAGCGCGCCCAGGGGGGCTGATACGCAGTATTTT. Translation: CSARPSAPRGADTQYF.